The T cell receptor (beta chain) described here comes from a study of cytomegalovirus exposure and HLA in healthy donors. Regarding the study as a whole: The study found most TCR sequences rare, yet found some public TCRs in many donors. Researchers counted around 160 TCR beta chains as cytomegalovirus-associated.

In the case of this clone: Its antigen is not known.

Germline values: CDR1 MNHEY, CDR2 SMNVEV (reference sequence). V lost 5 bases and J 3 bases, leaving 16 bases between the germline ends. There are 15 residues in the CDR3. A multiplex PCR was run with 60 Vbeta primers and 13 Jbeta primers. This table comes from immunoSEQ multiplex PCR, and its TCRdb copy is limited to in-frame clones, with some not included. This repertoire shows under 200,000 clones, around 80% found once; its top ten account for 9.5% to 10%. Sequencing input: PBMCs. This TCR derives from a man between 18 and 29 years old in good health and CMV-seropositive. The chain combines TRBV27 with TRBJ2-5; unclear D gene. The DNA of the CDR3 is TGTGCCAGCAGTGATTTAAGACGCCAGGAAGAGACCCAGTACTTC. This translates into CASSDLRRQEETQYF.